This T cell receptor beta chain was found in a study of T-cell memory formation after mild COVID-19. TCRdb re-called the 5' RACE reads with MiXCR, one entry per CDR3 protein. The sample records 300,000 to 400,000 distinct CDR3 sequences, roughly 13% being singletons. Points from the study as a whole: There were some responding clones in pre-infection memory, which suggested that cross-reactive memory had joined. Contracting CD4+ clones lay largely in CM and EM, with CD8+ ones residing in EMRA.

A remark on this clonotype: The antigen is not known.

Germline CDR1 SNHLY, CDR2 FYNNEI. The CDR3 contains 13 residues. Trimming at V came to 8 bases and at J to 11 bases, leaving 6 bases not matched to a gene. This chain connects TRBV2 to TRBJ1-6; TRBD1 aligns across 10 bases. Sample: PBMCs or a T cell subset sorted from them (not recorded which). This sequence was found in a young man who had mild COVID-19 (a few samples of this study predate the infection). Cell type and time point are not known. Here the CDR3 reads CASQGQGDAPLHF. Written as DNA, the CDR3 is TGTGCCAGCCAAGGACAGGGGGACGCACCCCTCCACTTT.